A selection of T cell receptor beta chains follows, all from one sample in a study of vaccination effects on CD4 cells after COVID-19. Clones were sequenced by immunoSEQ multiplex PCR, and TCRdb holds only the in-frame ones, with some missing. The table has roughly 23,000 clones, roughly three quarters seen once. Their antigens are not known. The sequenced sample was CD4+ T cells from PBMCs cultured with SARS-CoV-2 spike peptides, obtained before COVID-19 vaccination. The receptors shown here come from a human donor who had a prior SARS-CoV-2 infection. CDR3s leave out the opening cysteine and the closing phenylalanine or tryptophan. Clone size is not always given. Where it is, it says once, few, many or a class for expanded clones.

v_call,clone_size,cdr3_aa
TRBV2,NA,ASSVSQGGAKAQY
TRBV24-1,once,ATSDFGVLDTQY
TRBV12-3/TRBV12-4,NA,ASSADGRGELF
TRBV29-1,NA,SVQREQFGETQY
TRBV5-1,NA,ASSLAPGTSYGYT
TRBV7-2,NA,ASTLTGINTEAF
TRBV2,NA,ASSPGQGNSPLH
TRBV9,few,ASSAGTGWSYEQY
TRBV24-1,NA,ATSVGTGRNTGELF
TRBV29-1,NA,SVERLAGGPVTQY
TRBV7-3,NA,ASSLTPNPGGNTIY
TRBV19,NA,ASSITPGQGTYEQY
TRBV15,NA,ATRTGYQETQY
TRBV24-1,NA,ATSDPGHEQY
TRBV2,NA,ASRLQDRDEQF
TRBV13,NA,ASSLDPSGSPSSYEQY
TRBV11-3,NA,ASSFMLGMNTEAF
TRBV7-2,few,ASSTQFPDGYT
TRBV27,NA,ASSLGQYNEKLF
TRBV5-1,few,ASASRTGTNEQF
TRBV18,once,ASSPNSPSIGPQH
TRBV4-3,NA,ASSQVLAGLYEQY
TRBV10-1,NA,AKGRCTDTQY
TRBV7-3,few,ASSRGQGEETQY
TRBV15,NA,ATSETGTFGVPIYEQY
TRBV7-3,NA,ASSLQVNTEAF
TRBV3-1/TRBV3-2,NA,ASSQDRTSGATSSYEQY
TRBV6-1,NA,ASSEEGSGNQPQH
TRBV5-8,NA,ASSPGFGRTGDTEAF
TRBV19,NA,ASSTPKGNNEKLF
TRBV21-1,few,ASSPTGRNSPLH
TRBV6-1,few,ASSEYGTGAGNTIY
TRBV9,once,ASSRQVTNEKLF
TRBV5-1,NA,ASSLGTGTYEQY
TRBV18,NA,ASSGVFGATQPQH
TRBV6-5,NA,ASRRTGREYEQY
TRBV7-9,NA,ASSPLWTGTNTQY
TRBV18,NA,ASSPAAQGSSNQPQH
TRBV4-1,NA,ASSHGPKGGELF